This T cell receptor (beta chain) emerged from a study of PD-L1 blockade in urothelial cancer. Study overall: Chemotherapy regimens numbering 0 to 3 had been given to patients. Specimens of blood held a median count of about 140,000 T cells.

TCRdb keeps only in-frame clones here, not all; method: immunoSEQ multiplex PCR. In the table there are 55,000 to 70,000 clones, about four fifths of which are singletons. CDR1 is KGHSH and CDR2 is LQKENI in the germline V gene. The V gene end was trimmed by 4 bases and the J gene end by 1 base; junction bases not matched to a gene: 8. This CDR3 has 19 amino acids. The TCR comes from a man between 65 and 80 years old with urothelial cancer. The chain is built from TRBV18 and TRBJ2-2; 14 bases match TRBD2. The sequencing used PBMCs, collected around atezolizumab (anti-PD-L1) treatment. The chain's CDR3 is CASSLSRLAGGMNTGELFF. CDR3 DNA sequence: TGTGCCAGCTCACTCTCCCGACTAGCGGGAGGGATGAACACCGGGGAGCTGTTTTTT.